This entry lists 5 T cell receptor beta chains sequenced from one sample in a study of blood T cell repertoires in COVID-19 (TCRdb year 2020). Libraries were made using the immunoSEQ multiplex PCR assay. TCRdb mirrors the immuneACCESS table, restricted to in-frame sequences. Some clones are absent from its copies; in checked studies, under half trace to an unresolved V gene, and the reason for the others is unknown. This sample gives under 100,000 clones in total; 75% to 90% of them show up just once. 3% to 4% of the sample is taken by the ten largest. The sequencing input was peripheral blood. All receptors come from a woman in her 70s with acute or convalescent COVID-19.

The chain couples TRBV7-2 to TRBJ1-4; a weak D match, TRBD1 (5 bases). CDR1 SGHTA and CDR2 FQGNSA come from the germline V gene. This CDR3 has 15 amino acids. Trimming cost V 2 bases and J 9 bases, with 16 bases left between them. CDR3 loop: CASSLFGQGGQKLFF. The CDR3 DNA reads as TGTGCCAGCAGCTTATTCGGCCAGGGTGGGCAAAAACTGTTTTTT.

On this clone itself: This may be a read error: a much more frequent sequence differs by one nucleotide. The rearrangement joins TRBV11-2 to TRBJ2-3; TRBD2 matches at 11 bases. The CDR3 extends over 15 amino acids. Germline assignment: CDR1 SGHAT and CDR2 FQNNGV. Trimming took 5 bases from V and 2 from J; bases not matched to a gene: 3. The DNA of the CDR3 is TGTGCCAGCAGCATAGCGGGGGGGATCACAGATACGCAGTATTTT. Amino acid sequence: CASSIAGGITDTQYF.

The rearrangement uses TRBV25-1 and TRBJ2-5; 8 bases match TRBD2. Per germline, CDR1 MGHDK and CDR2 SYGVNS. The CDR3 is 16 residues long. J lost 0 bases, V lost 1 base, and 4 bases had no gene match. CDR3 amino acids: CASSELGRGDQETQYF. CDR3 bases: TGTGCCAGCAGTGAATTGGGGCGGGGGGACCAAGAGACCCAGTACTTC.

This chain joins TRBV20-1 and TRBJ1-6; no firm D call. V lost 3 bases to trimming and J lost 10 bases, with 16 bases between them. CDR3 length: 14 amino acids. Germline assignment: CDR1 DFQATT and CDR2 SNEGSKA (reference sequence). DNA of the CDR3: TGCAGTGCTAGTTTGGCTGGCAGTTACTCACCCCTCCACTTT. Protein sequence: CSASLAGSYSPLHF.

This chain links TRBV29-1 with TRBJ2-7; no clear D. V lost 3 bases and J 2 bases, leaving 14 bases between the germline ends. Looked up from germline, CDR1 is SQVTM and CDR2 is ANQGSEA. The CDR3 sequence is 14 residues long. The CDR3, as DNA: TGCAGCGTTGAGTTTGCCCGCGGTACCTACGAGCAGTACTTC. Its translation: CSVEFARGTYEQYF.